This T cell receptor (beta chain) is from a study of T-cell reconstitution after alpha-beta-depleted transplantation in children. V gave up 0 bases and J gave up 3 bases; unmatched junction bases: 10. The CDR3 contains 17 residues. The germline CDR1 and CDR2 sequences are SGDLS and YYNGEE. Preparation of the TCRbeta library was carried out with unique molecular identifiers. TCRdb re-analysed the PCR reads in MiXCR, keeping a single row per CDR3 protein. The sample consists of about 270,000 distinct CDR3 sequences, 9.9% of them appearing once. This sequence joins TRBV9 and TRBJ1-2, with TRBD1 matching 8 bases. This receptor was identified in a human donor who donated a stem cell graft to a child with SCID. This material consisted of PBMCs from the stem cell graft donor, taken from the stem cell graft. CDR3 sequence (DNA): TGTGCCAGCAGCGTAGGTTGGACAGGGAGTTCTGACTATGGCTACACCTTC. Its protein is CASSVGWTGSSDYGYTF.